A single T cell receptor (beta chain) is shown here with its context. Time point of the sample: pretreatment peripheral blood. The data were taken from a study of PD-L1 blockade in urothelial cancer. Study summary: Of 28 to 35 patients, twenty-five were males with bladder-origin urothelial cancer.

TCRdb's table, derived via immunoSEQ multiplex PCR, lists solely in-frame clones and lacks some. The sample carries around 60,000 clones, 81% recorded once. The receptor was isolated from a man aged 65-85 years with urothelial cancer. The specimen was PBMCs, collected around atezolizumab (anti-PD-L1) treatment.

The CDR3 here is CASSPRQGRVETQYF. DNA of the CDR3: TGTGCCAGCTCACCTAGACAGGGGCGTGTAGAGACCCAGTACTTC. The chain has TRBV18 and TRBJ2-5; 8 bases align to TRBD1. The CDR3 loop spans 15 amino acids. Per germline, CDR1 KGHSH and CDR2 LQKENI. Losses at the gene ends were 3 bases for V and 4 bases for J; bases not matched to a gene: 7.